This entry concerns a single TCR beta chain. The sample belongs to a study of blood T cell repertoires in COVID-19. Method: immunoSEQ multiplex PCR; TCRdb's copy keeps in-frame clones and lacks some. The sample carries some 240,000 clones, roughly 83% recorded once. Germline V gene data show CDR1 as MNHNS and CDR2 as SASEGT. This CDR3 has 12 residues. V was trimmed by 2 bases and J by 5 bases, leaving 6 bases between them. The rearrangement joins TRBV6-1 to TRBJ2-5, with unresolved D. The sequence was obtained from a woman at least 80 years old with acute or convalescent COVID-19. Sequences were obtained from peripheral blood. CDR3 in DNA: TGTGCCAGCAGTGAACGTATTGAGACCCAGTACTTC. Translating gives CASSERIETQYF.